A selection of T cell receptor beta chains follows, all from one sample in a study of blood T cell repertoires in COVID-19. Here immunoSEQ multiplex PCR was the method, and the copy in TCRdb shows in-frame clones only, minus some. Of about 130,000 clones listed, over 60% were seen once; the top ten hold 1.5% to 2%. The sample consisted of peripheral blood. These receptors came from a woman between 70 and 85 years old with acute or convalescent COVID-19. Both conserved end residues are part of each CDR3. Each record gives: J gene, D gene, clone size, CDR3 length, V gene, CDR3 DNA, CDR3 protein. A D gene is named only where the DNA matches it firmly. The size of a clone is reported for some rows only, either as once, few or many, or as a class for expanded clones.

J gene: TRBJ2-1; D gene: -; clone size: -; CDR3 length: 14; V gene: TRBV24-1; CDR3 DNA: TGTGCCACCAGTGAGCGGGCGGTTTTCCATGAGCAGTTCTTC; CDR3 protein: CATSERAVFHEQFF
J gene: TRBJ2-5; D gene: TRBD1; clone size: -; CDR3 length: 13; V gene: TRBV19; CDR3 DNA: TGTGCCAGTAGCCGGGACAGACAAGAGACCCAGTACTTC; CDR3 protein: CASSRDRQETQYF
J gene: TRBJ1-4; D gene: -; clone size: many; CDR3 length: 15; V gene: TRBV19; CDR3 DNA: TGTGCCAGTAGTAGACCGACAGCAACTAATGAAAAACTGTTTTTT; CDR3 protein: CASSRPTATNEKLFF
J gene: TRBJ2-7; D gene: -; clone size: -; CDR3 length: 14; V gene: TRBV2; CDR3 DNA: TGTGCCAGCAGTGCTAGGGGACACACCTACGAGCAGTACTTC; CDR3 protein: CASSARGHTYEQYF
J gene: TRBJ2-3; D gene: TRBD2; clone size: -; CDR3 length: 16; V gene: TRBV27; CDR3 DNA: TGTGCCAGCAGTCCACGACTAGCGGGGCCCACAGATACGCAGTATTTT; CDR3 protein: CASSPRLAGPTDTQYF
J gene: TRBJ2-2; D gene: -; clone size: -; CDR3 length: 15; V gene: TRBV6-5; CDR3 DNA: TGTGCCAGCAGTTACTCGACTTACGGGTCCGGGGAGCTGTTTTTT; CDR3 protein: CASSYSTYGSGELFF
J gene: TRBJ2-2; D gene: TRBD1; clone size: -; CDR3 length: 15; V gene: TRBV19; CDR3 DNA: TGTGCCAGTACCGGGACAGGGGGTCTCACCGGGGAGCTGTTTTTT; CDR3 protein: CASTGTGGLTGELFF
J gene: TRBJ1-3; D gene: -; clone size: -; CDR3 length: 14; V gene: TRBV5-1; CDR3 DNA: TGCGCCAGCAGCTACGGGATCTCTGGAAACACCATATATTTT; CDR3 protein: CASSYGISGNTIYF
J gene: TRBJ1-1; D gene: -; clone size: -; CDR3 length: 14; V gene: TRBV27; CDR3 DNA: TGTGCCAGCAGTTTAGCAGGGATGAACACTGAAGCTTTCTTT; CDR3 protein: CASSLAGMNTEAFF
J gene: TRBJ2-1; D gene: TRBD2; clone size: -; CDR3 length: 16; V gene: TRBV11-3; CDR3 DNA: TGTGCCAGCAGCCCCGGGGGACTAGCGGGAGGTAGTGAGCAGTTCTTC; CDR3 protein: CASSPGGLAGGSEQFF
J gene: TRBJ2-7; D gene: TRBD1; clone size: few; CDR3 length: 14; V gene: TRBV5-1; CDR3 DNA: TGCGCCAGCAGCTTGGGAACAGGGGCCTACGAGCAGTACTTC; CDR3 protein: CASSLGTGAYEQYF
J gene: TRBJ2-7; D gene: -; clone size: -; CDR3 length: 14; V gene: TRBV7-2; CDR3 DNA: TGTGCCAGCAGCCAGGGGGGCTACTCCTACGAGCAGTACTTC; CDR3 protein: CASSQGGYSYEQYF
J gene: TRBJ1-2; D gene: TRBD1; clone size: few; CDR3 length: 18; V gene: TRBV10-3; CDR3 DNA: TGTGCCGCTGTTCCCGGGACAGGGGCCGACGCTCCGAACTATGGCTACACCTTC; CDR3 protein: CAAVPGTGADAPNYGYTF
J gene: TRBJ2-5; D gene: TRBD2; clone size: -; CDR3 length: 15; V gene: TRBV2; CDR3 DNA: TGTGCCAGCAGTGGACTAGCGGGGTCGGGAGAGACCCAGTACTTC; CDR3 protein: CASSGLAGSGETQYF